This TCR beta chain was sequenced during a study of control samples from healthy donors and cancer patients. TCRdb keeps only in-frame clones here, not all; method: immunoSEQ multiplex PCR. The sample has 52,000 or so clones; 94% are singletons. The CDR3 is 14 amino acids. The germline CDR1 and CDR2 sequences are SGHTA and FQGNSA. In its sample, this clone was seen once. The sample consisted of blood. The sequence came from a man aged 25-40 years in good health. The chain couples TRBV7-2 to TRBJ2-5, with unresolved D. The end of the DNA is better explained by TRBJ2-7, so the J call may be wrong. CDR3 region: CASSAYSATYEQYF. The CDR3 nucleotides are TGTGCCAGCAGCGCATATTCAGCAACCTACGAGCAGTACTTC.